The 30 T cell receptor beta chains presented below share a single source sample, sequenced in a study of regulatory T cells in long-lasting Graves disease. This sample's time point: persistent/refractory GD, antithyroid drugs over 5 years with positive TRAb. From RNA extracted from PBMCs, the TCR library was made. Arm-PCR of CDR3 regions and iRepertoire HTBI primers were the basis on which TCR beta libraries were built. TCRdb itself ran the multiplex PCR reads through MiXCR, one entry per CDR3 protein. The sample yields 430,000 or so distinct CDR3 sequences, around 20% seen once. The sample in question was peripheral blood mononuclear cells (PBMCs), obtained when the disease was refractory, from a patient treated with antithyroid drugs. Receptor source: a female donor with Graves disease.

This clonotype showed up just a few times. The rearrangement links TRBV29-1 to TRBJ2-7; D possibly corresponds to TRBD1 (7 bases). Trimming pared 7 bases from V and 2 bases from J, leaving 12 bases between. The CDR3 covers 12 residues. Germline loops: CDR1 SQVTM, CDR2 ANQGSEA. DNA of the CDR3: TGCAGCGGGGGGGACAGAGCCTACGAGCAGTACTTC. Translated: CSGGDRAYEQYF.

The V call is TRBV30, the J call TRBJ1-1, with a possible D match to TRBD1 (5 bases). CDR1 and CDR2 (germline): GTSNPN, SVGIG (reference sequence). The CDR3 extends over 14 amino acids. V gave up 8 bases and J gave up 3 bases, with 19 bases separating them. CDR3 in amino acids: CAGTRGQLDTEAFF. In DNA, the CDR3 is TGTGCCGGGACTCGCGGGCAGCTTGACACTGAAGCTTTCTTT.

Notes on this clonotype: Given a much more abundant clone one base away, this may be a read error. The chain links TRBV6-1 to TRBJ1-1, with 12 bases that match TRBD1. Germline CDR1 and CDR2: MNHNS and SASEGT. The CDR3 consists of 18 residues. The CDR3 sequence: CAGSKLSGTGGVNTEAFF. The CDR3 DNA reads TGTGCCGGCAGTAAGTTATCCGGGACAGGGGGCGTGAACACTGAAGCTTTCTTT.

This clonotype was recorded at least ten times. V usage is TRBV20-1 and J usage is TRBJ1-6, with no clear D. The CDR3 consists of 12 residues. The ends were cut back, 6 bases at V and 8 bases at J, with 11 bases in the middle. Germline V gives CDR1 DFQATT, CDR2 SNEGSKA (reference sequence). In nucleotides, the CDR3 is TGCAGTGCACTTAGTAGGCATTCACCCCTCCACTTT. Its protein is CSALSRHSPLHF.

With respect to this clonotype: One junction end does not reproduce the germline sequence, and a read error may be involved. This rearrangement joins TRBV5-1 to TRBJ2-5; D is possibly TRBD2 (5 bases). There are 12 residues in the CDR3. Per germline, CDR1 SGHRS and CDR2 YFSETQ. CDR3 coding DNA: TGTGCCAGCAGCGGCTATACCGAGACCCAGTACTTC. Its translation: CASSGYTETQYF.

The chain carries TRBV4-1 and TRBJ2-5; D is possibly TRBD2 (6 bases). This CDR3 region has 18 residues. V was pared by 2 bases and J by 5 bases, with 24 bases between. In germline, CDR1 is MGHRA, CDR2 YSYEKL. CDR3 sequence: CASSQSEVGLTGEETQYF. The CDR3 region has the DNA TGCGCCAGCAGCCAATCCGAGGTGGGGCTAACGGGAGAGGAGACCCAGTACTTC.

This clonotype was seen more than once but under ten times. V is TRBV30 and J is TRBJ2-6; 9 bases are a match to TRBD1. Germline CDR1 GTSNPN, CDR2 SVGIG (reference sequence). Trimming took 4 bases from V and 4 from J; bases not matched to a gene: 8. The CDR3 totals 16 residues. DNA of the CDR3: TGTGCCTGGACCCCGGGACAGGGCCCCGGGGCCAACGTCCTGACTTTC. It yields the protein CAWTPGQGPGANVLTF.

This clonotype showed up just a few times. V usage is TRBV28 and J usage is TRBJ1-6, with TRBD1 identical over 9 bases. Germline CDR1 reads MDHEN; CDR2 reads SYDVKM. The CDR3 extends over 15 amino acids. V gave up 4 bases and J gave up 7 bases; unmatched junction bases: 5. This chain's CDR3 is CASSSPDRGNSPLHF. CDR3 bases: TGTGCCAGCAGTTCACCCGACAGGGGGAATTCACCCCTCCACTTT.

The chain uses TRBV7-9 and TRBJ2-3; 9 bases align to TRBD2. Looked up from germline, CDR1 is SEHNR and CDR2 is FQNEAQ (reference sequence). This CDR3 region has 16 residues. The ends lost 4 bases at V and 5 bases at J; junction bases unmatched: 10. The DNA for the CDR3 is TGTGCCAGCAGCTCCAATAGCGGGAGTCAAGGAGATACGCAGTATTTT. This codes for CASSSNSGSQGDTQYF.

This rearrangement joins TRBV3-1 to TRBJ2-7, with 15 positions matching TRBD2. The CDR3 is made up of 20 amino acids. With 0 bases clipped from V and 5 bases from J, the junction kept 14 bases outside the gene matches. Germline CDR1 is LGHDT and CDR2 is YNNKEL (reference sequence). The CDR3 DNA is TGTGCCAGCAGCCAAGATTCCCCGGGACTAGCGGGAGGTGCGCCGAACGAGCAGTACTTC. Its translation: CASSQDSPGLAGGAPNEQYF.

This chain connects TRBV28 to TRBJ2-1; D is ambiguous. V was shortened by 6 bases and J by 8 bases, with 11 bases between the two germline ends. The CDR3 is 12 amino acids. Per the germline V gene, CDR1 is MDHEN and CDR2 is SYDVKM. The CDR3, as DNA: TGTGCCAGCAGGCCCCCTCGGGATGAGCAGTTCTTC. Amino acid sequence: CASRPPRDEQFF.

This clonotype was observed many times. The genes are TRBV6-1 and TRBJ2-7; possibly TRBD1 for D (6 bases). Per germline, CDR1 MNHNS and CDR2 SASEGT. The CDR3 extends over 14 amino acids. The germline V and J ends were trimmed by 8 bases and 2 bases, with 16 bases remaining between them. The CDR3 here is CASGVGTMTYEQYF. DNA for the CDR3: TGTGCCAGCGGAGTGGGGACAATGACCTACGAGCAGTACTTC.

J is TRBJ2-1 and V is TRBV29-1, with D unclear. The CDR3 is 12 residues long. Germline V gives CDR1 SQVTM, CDR2 ANQGSEA. Deletions cut 4 bases from V and 6 bases from J, with 10 bases between. In DNA form, the CDR3 reads TGCAGCGTTGTGAAGGGTGTCAATGAGCAGTTCTTC. Residues: CSVVKGVNEQFF.

This clonotype was detected a few times. V and J are TRBV3-1 and TRBJ2-1, with D uncertain. The germline CDR1 and CDR2 sequences are LGHDT and YNNKEL (reference sequence). CDR3 length equals 15 residues. The V end lost 1 base, the J end lost 0 bases, and 7 bases lay between the germline ends. The CDR3 region is CASSQGSVSYNEQFF. CDR3 DNA sequence: TGTGCCAGCAGCCAAGGCTCAGTCTCCTACAATGAGCAGTTCTTC.

This sequence joins TRBV7-9 and TRBJ1-2; 9 nucleotides line up with TRBD1. The length of the CDR3 is 15 residues. The V and J ends lost 5 bases and 6 bases, in that order; junction bases with no gene match: 10. CDR1 and CDR2 (germline): SEHNR, FQNEAQ (reference sequence). The CDR3 DNA reads TGTGCCAGCAGCCCACCGGGACAGGGAGGACATGGCTACACCTTC. As protein: CASSPPGQGGHGYTF.

The sample holds many counts of this clonotype. J is TRBJ1-6 and V is TRBV6-2 or TRBV6-3; no reliable D call. Trimming took off 2 bases at V and 7 bases at J, with 6 bases between the two ends. The CDR3 contains 13 residues. Germline V CDR1 and CDR2: MNHEY, SVGEGT. CDR3 in amino acids: CASSYSGNSPLHF. The CDR3 DNA reads as TGTGCCAGCAGTTACAGTGGGAATTCACCCCTCCACTTT.

This clonotype showed up just a few times. This sequence joins TRBV5-1 and TRBJ1-2, with 7 bases fitting TRBD1. This CDR3 has 16 residues. V was pared by 2 bases and J by 3 bases, with 10 bases of the junction left unmatched. CDR1 and CDR2 (germline): SGHRS, YFSETQ. CDR3 nucleotides: TGCGCCAGCAGCTTTCTGACCGGGGACAGCGACTATGGCTACACCTTC. Its protein is CASSFLTGDSDYGYTF.

The chain links TRBV5-1 to TRBJ2-4; tentative D call: TRBD2 (7 bases). With 2 bases removed from V and 8 bases from J, the gap between germline ends came to 14 bases. This CDR3 is 14 amino acids long. Germline CDR1 is SGHRS and CDR2 is YFSETQ. The CDR3 loop reads CASSLGLGGDIQYF. As DNA, the CDR3 is TGCGCCAGCAGCTTAGGACTAGGGGGGGACATTCAGTACTTC.

This clonotype has a handful of counts. The chain joins TRBV28 to TRBJ1-4; no firm D call. V lost 9 bases and J lost 0, with 11 bases in between. The CDR3 consists of 14 residues. Germline CDR1 reads MDHEN; CDR2 reads SYDVKM. As DNA, the CDR3 is TGTGCCAGTGGTGGGCAGTCAACTAATGAAAAACTGTTTTTT. This gives the protein CASGGQSTNEKLFF. Filled out from reference TRBV28 and TRBJ1-4, the complete variable domain reads DVKVTQSSRYLVKRTGEKVFLECVQDMDHENMFWYRQDPGLGLRLIYFSYDVKMKEKGDIPEGYSVSREKKERFSLILESASTNQTSMYLCASGGQSTNEKLFFGSGTQLSVL.

This rearrangement joins TRBV27 to TRBJ2-1; D ambiguous. Germline V gives CDR1 MNHEY, CDR2 SMNVEV (reference sequence). Trimming shortened V by 8 bases and J by 0 bases, and 11 bases separated the two germline ends. This CDR3 region has 14 residues. This chain's CDR3 is CASSLWGSYNEQFF. The CDR3 DNA is TGTGCCAGCTCCCTCTGGGGCTCCTACAATGAGCAGTTCTTC.

This clonotype was recorded at least ten times. The chain recombines TRBV11-2 with TRBJ2-5; 10 positions agree with TRBD2. Germline-derived CDR1 and CDR2 are SGHAT and FQNNGV. The CDR3 totals 15 residues. After removal of 3 bases from V and 4 bases from J, the junction contained 5 bases not matched to a gene. Here the CDR3 DNA reads TGTGCCAGCAGCTTGGGGCTAGCGGGAGCAGAGACCCAGTACTTC. As protein: CASSLGLAGAETQYF.

This clonotype was counted many times. The V call is TRBV5-1, the J call TRBJ1-4; 7 bases are shared with TRBD1. V lost 4 bases to trimming and J lost 0 bases; unmatched junction nucleotides: 6. Germline V CDR1 and CDR2: SGHRS, YFSETQ. This CDR3 is built from 16 residues. CDR3 sequence (DNA): TGCGCCAGCAGCCTATACGGGACAGCAACTAATGAAAAACTGTTTTTT. Amino acid sequence: CASSLYGTATNEKLFF.

In this sample, this clonotype turned up many times. The V and J genes are TRBV9 and TRBJ1-1; D is perhaps TRBD1 (5 bases). The CDR3 contains 15 residues. V lost 2 bases and J 8 bases, leaving 19 bases between the germline ends. Per germline, CDR1 SGDLS and CDR2 YYNGEE. The CDR3 coding sequence is TGTGCCAGCAGCGTCTCCATGGGCAGTGGGGCGGAAGCTTTCTTT. This translates into CASSVSMGSGAEAFF.

There are many counts of this clonotype. The chain is built from TRBV5-6 and TRBJ1-1; D not certain. The CDR3 loop spans 13 amino acids. Trimming pared 3 bases from V and 1 base from J, leaving 7 bases between. Germline assignment: CDR1 SGHDT and CDR2 YYEEEE. CDR3 protein: CASSSPGNTEAFF. The CDR3 DNA reads TGTGCCAGCAGCTCGCCGGGGAACACTGAAGCTTTCTTT. Supplemented by reference TRBV5-6 and TRBJ1-1, the full variable domain reads DAGVTQSPTHLIKTRGQQVTLRCSPKSGHDTVSWYQQALGQGPQFIFQYYEEEERQRGNFPDRFSGHQFPNYSSELNVNALLLGDSALYLCASSSPGNTEAFFGQGTRLTVV.

This sequence joins TRBV29-1 and TRBJ1-2; weak D call: TRBD1 (5 bases). Trimming cost V 5 bases and J 2 bases, with 18 bases left between them. This CDR3 region has 15 residues. CDR1 is SQVTM and CDR2 is ANQGSEA in the germline V gene. DNA for the CDR3: TGCAGCGTTACACTCCAGACAGTATTAAACTATGGCTACACCTTC. It specifies CSVTLQTVLNYGYTF. The variable domain in full, with the rest retrieved from reference TRBV29-1 and TRBJ1-2, is SAVISQKPSRDICQRGTSLTIQCQVDSQVTMMFWYRQQPGQSLTLIATANQGSEATYESGFVIDKFPISRPNLTFSTLTVSNMSPEDSSIYLCSVTLQTVLNYGYTFGSGTRLTVV.

This clonotype has more than one count but fewer than ten. This chain connects TRBV27 to TRBJ2-6; D not certain. Germline values: CDR1 MNHEY, CDR2 SMNVEV (reference sequence). V lost 3 bases to trimming and J lost 0 bases, with 6 bases between them. There are 15 residues in the CDR3. Here the CDR3 reads CASSFQNSGANVLTF. For the CDR3, the DNA is TGTGCCAGCAGTTTTCAGAACTCTGGGGCCAACGTCCTGACTTTC.

This clonotype has at least ten counts. The gene calls are TRBV2 and TRBJ1-1; the D gene is possibly TRBD1 (5 bases). V was pared by 8 bases and J by 5 bases, with 15 bases between. The CDR3 is 13 amino acids. Germline V gives CDR1 SNHLY, CDR2 FYNNEI. This CDR3 is CASAGQGWTEAFF. The DNA of the CDR3 is TGTGCCAGCGCCGGGCAGGGATGGACTGAAGCTTTCTTT.

The chain combines TRBV28 with TRBJ2-1; 12 nucleotides line up with TRBD2. CDR3 length equals 15 residues. Germline CDR1 is MDHEN and CDR2 is SYDVKM. The trim removed 6 bases at V and 5 bases at J, leaving 5 bases unmatched. CDR3 loop: CASRKGLAGNNEQFF. For the CDR3, the DNA is TGTGCCAGCAGAAAAGGACTAGCGGGAAACAATGAGCAGTTCTTC.

This clonotype has ten or more counts. The chain has TRBV2 and TRBJ1-5; 8 bases are a match to TRBD1. CDR1 SNHLY and CDR2 FYNNEI come from the germline V gene. CDR3 length equals 16 residues. V trimming: 7 bases; J trimming: 0 bases; junction bases outside the gene matches: 8. In DNA form, the CDR3 reads TGTGCCAGCACCTCAGGACAGGGTAATAGCAATCAGCCCCAGCATTTT. This codes for CASTSGQGNSNQPQHF.

Regarding this clonotype: A read error is possible here, since a much larger clone lies one base away. V and J are TRBV7-8 and TRBJ2-5; TRBD2 matches at 7 bases. Germline-derived CDR1 and CDR2 are SGHVS and FQNEAQ. This CDR3 spans 13 amino acids. The CDR3 sequence is CASSKLAPETRYF. In DNA form, the CDR3 reads TGTGCCAGCAGCAAACTAGCGCCCGAGACCCGGTACTTC.